The rows below give T cell receptor beta chains drawn from one sample of a study of T cell changes during pregnancy in multiple sclerosis. TCRdb keeps only in-frame clones here, not all; method: immunoSEQ multiplex PCR. The sample lists some 79,000 clones; over 80% were seen once. The material sequenced was CD4+ T cells from peripheral blood mononuclear cells, taken in the second trimester of pregnancy. All receptors come from a female donor with multiple sclerosis, enrolled in a pregnancy study. Both conserved end residues are part of each CDR3. Fields, in order: clone size, J gene, V gene, D gene, CDR3 DNA, CDR3 protein. A D gene is named only where the DNA matches it firmly. Size values are once, few and many counts, or a class for expanded clones, and some rows have none.

abundance: .
j_gene: TRBJ1-2
v_gene: TRBV5-1
d_gene: .
CDR3nt: TGCGCCAGCAGCTTCGACAGCAACTATGGCTACACCTTC
CDR3aa: CASSFDSNYGYTF

abundance: .
j_gene: TRBJ1-5
v_gene: TRBV6-1
d_gene: .
CDR3nt: TGTGCCAGCAGGGGTCAGGGGCCCCAGCATTTT
CDR3aa: CASRGQGPQHF

abundance: .
j_gene: TRBJ2-7
v_gene: TRBV30
d_gene: .
CDR3nt: TGTGCCTGGAGTGTATTTGGCAGGGGTCGCGAGCAGTACTTC
CDR3aa: CAWSVFGRGREQYF

abundance: .
j_gene: TRBJ2-4
v_gene: TRBV19
d_gene: TRBD1
CDR3nt: TGTGCCAGTAGTACCCAGGGGGCAGAGACCAAAAACATTCAGTACTTC
CDR3aa: CASSTQGAETKNIQYF

abundance: few
j_gene: TRBJ2-1
v_gene: TRBV18
d_gene: .
CDR3nt: TGTGCCAGCTCACGAGTCCCCTACAATGAGCAGTTCTTC
CDR3aa: CASSRVPYNEQFF

abundance: .
j_gene: TRBJ2-1
v_gene: TRBV7-6
d_gene: TRBD1
CDR3nt: TGTGCCAGCAGCTTAGCGAAAGGGACAGGGAGATACAATGAGCAGTTCTTC
CDR3aa: CASSLAKGTGRYNEQFF

abundance: .
j_gene: TRBJ1-2
v_gene: TRBV19
d_gene: TRBD1
CDR3nt: TGTGCCAGTAGTATTGGGACAGGTTTCGTCTATGGCTACACCTTC
CDR3aa: CASSIGTGFVYGYTF

abundance: .
j_gene: TRBJ1-3
v_gene: TRBV5-1
d_gene: TRBD1
CDR3nt: TGCGCCAGCAGCTCGGACAGGGGGGACGGAGGAAACACCATATATTTT
CDR3aa: CASSSDRGDGGNTIYF

abundance: .
j_gene: TRBJ1-6
v_gene: TRBV10-3
d_gene: .
CDR3nt: TGTGCCATCAGTGAGTCGGAGGGGCAAGGTTCACCCCTCCACTTT
CDR3aa: CAISESEGQGSPLHF

abundance: once
j_gene: TRBJ1-2
v_gene: TRBV29-1
d_gene: .
CDR3nt: TGCAGCGTTGAGCGTGGGCACTATGGCTACACCTTC
CDR3aa: CSVERGHYGYTF

abundance: .
j_gene: TRBJ2-5
v_gene: TRBV28
d_gene: TRBD1
CDR3nt: TGTGCCAGCAGTCGGACAGGGGGCGAAGAGACCCAGTACTTC
CDR3aa: CASSRTGGEETQYF

abundance: .
j_gene: TRBJ2-7
v_gene: TRBV19
d_gene: TRBD2
CDR3nt: TGTGCCAGCAGTAGTATAACGAGCGGGAGCGCCCACGAGCAGTACTTC
CDR3aa: CASSSITSGSAHEQYF

abundance: .
j_gene: TRBJ2-1
v_gene: TRBV29-1
d_gene: TRBD2
CDR3nt: TGCAGCGCCCGTCGGCTAGCGGGTTACAATGAGCAGTTCTTC
CDR3aa: CSARRLAGYNEQFF

abundance: .
j_gene: TRBJ2-7
v_gene: TRBV19
d_gene: TRBD1
CDR3nt: TGTGCCAGTAGGGTCGGGCAGGGGGCGGTTGACGAGCAGTACTTC
CDR3aa: CASRVGQGAVDEQYF

abundance: .
j_gene: TRBJ1-1
v_gene: TRBV7-9
d_gene: .
CDR3nt: TGTGCCAGCAGCTCTCAGGTCTACGGGGGTGGCGCTTTCTTT
CDR3aa: CASSSQVYGGGAFF

abundance: .
j_gene: TRBJ1-2
v_gene: TRBV19
d_gene: TRBD1
CDR3nt: TGTGCCAGTACTGACAGGGAGCCCTATGGCTACACCTTC
CDR3aa: CASTDREPYGYTF

abundance: once
j_gene: TRBJ2-5
v_gene: TRBV28
d_gene: .
CDR3nt: TGTGCCGCGGGGACAGTGCAAGAGACCCAGTACTTC
CDR3aa: CAAGTVQETQYF

abundance: .
j_gene: TRBJ2-7
v_gene: TRBV12-5
d_gene: .
CDR3nt: TGTGCTAGTGGTTTTAAGGGGGTCGGCGAGCAGTACTTC
CDR3aa: CASGFKGVGEQYF

abundance: .
j_gene: TRBJ2-7
v_gene: TRBV18
d_gene: TRBD1
CDR3nt: TGTGCCAGCTCATACGGACAGGGGGCAGGGGAGCAGTACTTC
CDR3aa: CASSYGQGAGEQYF

abundance: .
j_gene: TRBJ1-2
v_gene: TRBV28
d_gene: .
CDR3nt: TGTGCCAGCAGTTTGATAGGGGCTCCAACGTATGGCTACACCTTC
CDR3aa: CASSLIGAPTYGYTF

abundance: .
j_gene: TRBJ1-2
v_gene: TRBV9
d_gene: .
CDR3nt: TGTGCCAGCAGCGTAGAAAGCAGGGGTGCTACTAAGGACTATGGCTACACCTTC
CDR3aa: CASSVESRGATKDYGYTF

abundance: .
j_gene: TRBJ2-1
v_gene: TRBV2
d_gene: TRBD2
CDR3nt: TGTGCCAGCAGAGAAATCGCCAGGACTAGCGGGACTCAACTCTCCTACAATGAGCAGTTCTTC
CDR3aa: CASREIARTSGTQLSYNEQFF

abundance: .
j_gene: TRBJ2-1
v_gene: TRBV18
d_gene: .
CDR3nt: TGTGCCAGCTCACCTACAACAGGGAACAATGAGCAGTTCTTC
CDR3aa: CASSPTTGNNEQFF

abundance: .
j_gene: TRBJ1-2
v_gene: TRBV6-1
d_gene: .
CDR3nt: TGTGCCAGCAGTGGAGAGTATGGCTACACCTTC
CDR3aa: CASSGEYGYTF

abundance: .
j_gene: TRBJ2-2
v_gene: TRBV7-6
d_gene: .
CDR3nt: TGTGCCAGCAGAGATCCGGGCACCGGGGAGCTGTTTTTT
CDR3aa: CASRDPGTGELFF

abundance: .
j_gene: TRBJ2-1
v_gene: TRBV6-6
d_gene: .
CDR3nt: TGTGCCAGCAGTTACCCCGGGGGCTACAATGAGCAGTTCTTC
CDR3aa: CASSYPGGYNEQFF

abundance: .
j_gene: TRBJ2-5
v_gene: TRBV19
d_gene: TRBD2
CDR3nt: TGTGCCAGTAACGGCGCGGGGGGACAAGAGACCCAGTACTTC
CDR3aa: CASNGAGGQETQYF

abundance: .
j_gene: TRBJ2-3
v_gene: TRBV28
d_gene: TRBD1
CDR3nt: TGTGCCAGCAGTTTGCCCGGACAGGGTGGATCGGATACGCAGTATTTT
CDR3aa: CASSLPGQGGSDTQYF

abundance: .
j_gene: TRBJ2-7
v_gene: TRBV28
d_gene: .
CDR3nt: TGTGCCAGCAGTTTTCCGGGAGCTATGGACGAGCAGTACTTC
CDR3aa: CASSFPGAMDEQYF

abundance: .
j_gene: TRBJ1-1
v_gene: TRBV19
d_gene: TRBD1
CDR3nt: TGTGCCAGTACGAGATTAGGGACAGCCATGAACACTGAAGCTTTCTTT
CDR3aa: CASTRLGTAMNTEAFF